The 14 T cell receptor beta chains reported below all come from one sample, sequenced in a study of T cells expressing NK-cell markers. TCRdb reanalyzed the 5' RACE reads, giving one entry per CDR3 protein sequence and no DNA. The listing contains roughly 430,000 distinct CDR3 sequences. Material for sequencing was blood T cells: a sorted CD56 or NKG2C T cell subset, CD4+ or CD8+ T cells, or bulk PBMC T cells (not recorded which). These receptors all stem from a woman between 18 and 69 years old in good health.

The chain links TRBV6-1 to TRBJ1-2. The CDR3 is made up of 15 amino acids. Per the germline V gene, CDR1 is MNHNS and CDR2 is SASEGT. The CDR3 sequence: CASAGGGNTNYGYTF.

The chain combines TRBV20-1 with TRBJ2-2; TCRdb picks TRBD1, but there is no DNA to check that call. The CDR3 runs 15 residues. Germline V CDR1 and CDR2: DFQATT, SNEGSKA (reference sequence). The CDR3 here is CSAGGTGRYTGELFF.

The rearrangement links TRBV2 to TRBJ2-5. CDR3 size: 12 residues. Germline loops: CDR1 SNHLY, CDR2 FYNNEI. This CDR3 is CASRVGHETQYF.

The CDR3 loop reads CASSPTGLYEQYF. This chain links TRBV3-1 with TRBJ2-7; checking the TCRdb D call of TRBD2 is not possible without DNA. Germline V gene sequence: CDR1 LGHDT, CDR2 YNNKEL (reference sequence). The CDR3 runs to 13 residues.

This chain links TRBV29-1 with TRBJ1-2. CDR1 is SQVTM, CDR2 ANQGSEA, per germline. There are 12 residues in the CDR3. This CDR3 reads CSEQATMYGYTF.

This rearrangement joins TRBV29-1 to TRBJ1-2; TCRdb's assignment of TRBD1 cannot be checked, as there is no DNA. Germline loops: CDR1 SQVTM, CDR2 ANQGSEA. This CDR3 has 19 amino acids. The CDR3 loop reads CSVEWLQLAQRQGYYGYTF.

The V gene is TRBV20-1, the J gene TRBJ2-5; TCRdb's D gene call, TRBD2, goes unchecked for lack of DNA. This CDR3 spans 15 amino acids. Germline values: CDR1 DFQATT, CDR2 SNEGSKA (reference sequence). CDR3 sequence reads: CSARIAGGPLETQYF.

V is TRBV28 and J is TRBJ2-7; lacking DNA, the TRBD1 call made by TCRdb goes unchecked. From germline, CDR1 is MDHEN and CDR2 SYDVKM. This CDR3 is 13 amino acids long. CDR3 region: CASRPTGSYEQYF.

CDR3: CASSVDRDSPLHF. The chain recombines TRBV5-1 with TRBJ1-6. The V gene's germline CDR1 is SGHRS and CDR2 YFSETQ. The CDR3 sequence is 13 residues long.

V and J are TRBV27 and TRBJ2-2. The germline CDR1 and CDR2 sequences are MNHEY and SMNVEV (reference sequence). This CDR3 has 13 amino acids. The CDR3 loop reads CASSSLGTGELFF.

The chain has TRBV11-1 and TRBJ1-4; the D call of TRBD1 rests on TCRdb alone, since no DNA is present to check it. Germline lookup yields CDR1 SGHAT and CDR2 FQDESV (reference sequence). The CDR3 is 18 residues long. CDR3: CASSLLWGADATNEKLFF. Looking up the rest from reference TRBV11-1 and TRBJ1-4 gives the full variable domain: EAEVAQSPRYKITEKSQAVAFWCDPISGHATLYWYRQILGQGPELLVQFQDESVVDDSQLPKDRFSAERLKGVDSTLKIQPAELGDSAMYLCASSLLWGADATNEKLFFGSGTQLSVL.

V usage is TRBV9 and J usage is TRBJ1-4. The CDR3 runs 14 residues. The germline V gene has CDR1 SGDLS and CDR2 YYNGEE. CDR3: CASSRDGFNEKLFF.

J is TRBJ2-2 and V is TRBV5-1; with no DNA, the TCRdb D assignment of TRBD1 cannot be verified. Per the germline V gene, CDR1 is SGHRS and CDR2 is YFSETQ. This CDR3 is 14 amino acids long. The CDR3 sequence is CASSPRPNTGELFF.

The chain joins TRBV6-5 to TRBJ2-1; TCRdb's assignment of TRBD1 cannot be checked, as there is no DNA. The CDR3 sequence is 17 residues long. Germline V gene lookup returns CDR1 MNHEY and CDR2 SVGAGI. The CDR3: CASSSKIPGQGYNEQFF.